This entry describes one T cell receptor (beta chain). TCRdb fed the 5' RACE reads into MiXCR, producing one record per CDR3 protein. The sample records 75,000 to 100,000 distinct CDR3 sequences, under 15% being singletons. Trimming at V came to 6 bases and at J to 0 bases, leaving 4 bases not matched to a gene. Germline lookup yields CDR1 MNHNS and CDR2 SASEGT. The CDR3 loop spans 17 amino acids. These data belong to a study of early T cells in non-severe SARS-CoV-2 infection. Source material: whole blood. The chain joins TRBV6-1 to TRBJ2-6; 11 bases match TRBD1. The sequence was collected from an adult who was a healthcare worker with PCR-confirmed SARS-CoV-2 infection or an uninfected control (not recorded which). The CDR3 sequence: CASRDRGLSSGANVLTF. In DNA, the CDR3 is TGTGCCAGCAGGGACAGGGGGCTTAGCTCTGGGGCCAACGTCCTGACTTTC.